This record looks at one T cell receptor beta chain sequence and its context. Its antigen is unidentified. The data belong to a study of CD8+ T cells in alopecia areata. Study results and caveats: Sharing of TCR sequences between patients (possibly for HLA-related reasons) was less clear than in mice.

Treatment defined: oral pan-JAK inhibitor, 5-10 mg twice daily. Isolated RNA was reverse transcribed into cDNA used as the sequencing template. Repertoires were generated with immunoSEQ multiplex PCR, while TCRdb's copy carries only in-frame clones and drops some. The repertoire has 190,000 or so clones, around 60% of them found once; the top ten carry around an eighth. Trimming took 6 bases from V and 5 from J; bases not matched to a gene: 5. Germline V gives CDR1 LNHDA, CDR2 SQIVND (reference sequence). There are 14 residues in the CDR3. Sequenced here: CD8+ T cells sorted from blood, sampled at week 24, from a patient treated with tofacitinib. The clonotype originates from a human donor with alopecia areata. The chain employs TRBV19 and TRBJ2-7; 12 bases match TRBD1. This chain's CDR3 is CASSLGTGGDEQYF. The CDR3 DNA reads as TGTGCCAGTAGCCTTGGGACAGGGGGCGACGAGCAGTACTTC.